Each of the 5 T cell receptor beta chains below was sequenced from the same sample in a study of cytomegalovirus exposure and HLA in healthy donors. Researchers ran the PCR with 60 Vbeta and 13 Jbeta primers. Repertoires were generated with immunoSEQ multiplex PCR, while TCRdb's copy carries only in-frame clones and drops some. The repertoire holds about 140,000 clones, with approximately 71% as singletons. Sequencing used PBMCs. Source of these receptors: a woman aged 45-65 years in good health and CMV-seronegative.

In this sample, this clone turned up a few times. CDR3 in amino acids: CAISPSGPRETQYF. Written as DNA, the CDR3 is TGTGCCATCAGCCCTAGCGGACCGCGGGAGACCCAGTACTTC. The chain employs TRBV10-3 and TRBJ2-5, with 7 bases matching TRBD2. Germline V CDR1 and CDR2: ENHRY, SYGVKD. The trim removed 6 bases at V and 5 bases at J, leaving 9 bases unmatched. CDR3 length: 14 residues.

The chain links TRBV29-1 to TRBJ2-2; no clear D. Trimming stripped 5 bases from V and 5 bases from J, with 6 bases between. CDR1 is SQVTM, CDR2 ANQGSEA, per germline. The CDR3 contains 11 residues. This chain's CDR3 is CSVPGTGELFF. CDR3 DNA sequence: TGCAGCGTTCCAGGAACCGGGGAGCTGTTTTTT.

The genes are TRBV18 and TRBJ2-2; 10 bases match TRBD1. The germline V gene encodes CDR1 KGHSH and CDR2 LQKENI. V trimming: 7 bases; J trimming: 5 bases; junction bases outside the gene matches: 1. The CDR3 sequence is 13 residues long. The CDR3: CASWGQGTGELFF. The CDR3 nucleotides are TGTGCCAGCTGGGGACAGGGGACCGGGGAGCTGTTTTTT.

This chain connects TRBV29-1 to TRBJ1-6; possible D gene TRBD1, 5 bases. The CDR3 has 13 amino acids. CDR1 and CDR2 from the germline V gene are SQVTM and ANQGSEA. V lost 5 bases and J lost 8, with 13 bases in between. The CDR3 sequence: CSVRRGEDSPLHF. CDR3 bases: TGCAGCGTTCGGCGGGGCGAGGATTCACCCCTCCACTTT. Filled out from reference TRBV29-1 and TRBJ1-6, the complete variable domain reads SAVISQKPSRDICQRGTSLTIQCQVDSQVTMMFWYRQQPGQSLTLIATANQGSEATYESGFVIDKFPISRPNLTFSTLTVSNMSPEDSSIYLCSVRRGEDSPLHFGNGTRLTVT.

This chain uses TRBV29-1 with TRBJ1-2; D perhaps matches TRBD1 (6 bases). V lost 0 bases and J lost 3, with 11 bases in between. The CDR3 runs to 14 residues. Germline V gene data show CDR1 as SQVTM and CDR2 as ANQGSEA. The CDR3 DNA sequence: TGCAGCGTTGAAGAACCGGGACACTACTATGGCTACACCTTC. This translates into CSVEEPGHYYGYTF.